This T cell receptor beta chain was sequenced during a study of Ad26.COV2.S vaccination and SARS-CoV-2 variants. Assay: immunoSEQ multiplex PCR; the TCRdb copy retains only in-frame clones and omits some. The data contain roughly 680,000 clones, roughly 90% of them singletons. Germline V gene data show CDR1 as LGHNA and CDR2 as YNFKEQ. The CDR3 extends over 17 amino acids. The ends were cut back, 0 bases at V and 4 bases at J, with 18 bases in the middle. Treatment given: roughly 20 received Ad26.COV2.S at low or high dose, single or two shots; 5 received placebo; per-sample allocation not given. The samples were gathered on day 63 after the first injection of vaccine or placebo.

The input for sequencing was peripheral blood, taken in a trial of Ad26.COV2.S vaccine versus placebo. This clonotype originated in a person aged 18-65 years who received the Ad26.COV2.S COVID-19 vaccine or a placebo. The chain is built from TRBV4-2 and TRBJ1-2, with no clear D. Here the CDR3 DNA reads TGTGCCAGCAGCCAAGATCAGCCATCAGGCCCCTCCTATGGCTACACCTTC. Translating it yields CASSQDQPSGPSYGYTF.